This entry concerns a single T cell receptor (beta chain). Its antigen is undetermined. The read stops 3 residues short of the end of the CDR3; the missing end is completed from the germline J gene. TCR beta CDR3 amplified by multiplex PCR from roughly 1,100 ng genomic DNA. TCRdb's table, derived via immunoSEQ multiplex PCR, lists solely in-frame clones and lacks some. The table for this sample gives 15,000 to 20,000 clones. The germline V gene has CDR1 PRHDT and CDR2 FYEKMQ (reference sequence). Trimming took off 5 bases at V and 5 bases at J, with 19 bases between the two ends. The CDR3 covers 15 residues. This specimen comes from a study of T cells in women clearing cervical HPV infection. All participants had a single incident cervical HPV16 infection, and prevalent HPV16 infections were excluded. Regarding the study as a whole: CIN3+ cases had significantly higher TCR richness than controls; evenness did not differ.

The sequenced sample was blood buffy coat. V usage is TRBV13 and J usage is TRBJ2-7; weak D call: TRBD1 (5 bases). This clonotype was obtained from a woman aged 18 to 75 with a cervical HPV16 infection that either progressed to CIN3+ or cleared (not recorded which). The covered CDR3 bases are TGTGCCAGCAGCCCGACAGCGTATGGTATACACGAG. It is translated as CASSPTAYGIHE. In full, the CDR3 is CASSPTAYGIHEQYF.